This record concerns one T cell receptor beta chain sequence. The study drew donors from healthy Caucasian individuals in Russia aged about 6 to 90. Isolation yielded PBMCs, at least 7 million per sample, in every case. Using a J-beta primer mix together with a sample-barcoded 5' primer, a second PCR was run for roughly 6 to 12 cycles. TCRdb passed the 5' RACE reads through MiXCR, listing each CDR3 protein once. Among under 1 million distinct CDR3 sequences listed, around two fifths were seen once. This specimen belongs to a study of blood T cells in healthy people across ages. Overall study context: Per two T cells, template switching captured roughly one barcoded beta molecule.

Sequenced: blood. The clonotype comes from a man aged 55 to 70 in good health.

This chain's CDR3 is CASRPTSGSTDTQYF. The CDR3 DNA is TGTGCCAGCAGACCGACTAGCGGAAGCACAGATACGCAGTATTTT. The J gene is TRBJ2-3, the V gene TRBV7-6; TRBD2 aligns across 9 bases. Trimming cost V 6 bases and J 0 bases; bases outside gene matches: 4. The CDR3 is made up of 15 amino acids. Germline CDR1 and CDR2: SGHVS and FNYEAQ. Full variable domain (outside the CDR3, taken from reference TRBV7-6 and TRBJ2-3): GAGVSQSPRYKVTKRGQDVALRCDPISGHVSLYWYRQALGQGPEFLTYFNYEAQQDKSGLPNDRFSAERPEGSISTLTIQRTEQRDSAMYRCASRPTSGSTDTQYFGPGTRLTVL.